Each of the 14 T cell receptor beta chains below was sequenced from the same sample in a study of blood T cells in healthy people across ages. Through a sample-barcoded 5' primer and a J-beta primer mix, a second PCR was run for roughly 7 to 12 cycles. One entry per CDR3 protein results from TCRdb running MiXCR on the 5' RACE reads. The table records more than 1.4 million distinct CDR3 sequences, around two fifths of them present only once. Sequenced sample: blood. The receptors were gathered from a woman under 30 in good health.

This clonotype was counted at least ten times. The gene calls are TRBV29-1 and TRBJ2-1; 7 nucleotides align to TRBD2. The trim removed 3 bases at V and 2 bases at J, leaving 4 bases unmatched. Germline values: CDR1 SQVTM, CDR2 ANQGSEA. This CDR3 has 14 amino acids. The CDR3 region has the DNA TGCAGCGTTGATGATGGGACTACCTACAATGAGCAGTTCTTC. Its protein is CSVDDGTTYNEQFF.

The chain has TRBV2 and TRBJ1-2; D call uncertain. There are 11 residues in the CDR3. V was trimmed by 6 bases and J by 7 bases, leaving 9 bases between them. Germline CDR1 is SNHLY and CDR2 is FYNNEI. Here the CDR3 DNA reads TGTGCCAGCAGGCTCTTTGGTGGCTACACCTTC. This sequence encodes CASRLFGGYTF.

This clonotype occurred once. This chain uses TRBV28 with TRBJ1-5, with 7 positions matching TRBD1. Germline CDR1 reads MDHEN; CDR2 reads SYDVKM. CDR3 length equals 14 residues. V was pared by 7 bases and J by 6 bases, with 9 bases of the junction left unmatched. CDR3 amino acids: CASIDTGVGQPQHF. As DNA, the CDR3 is TGTGCCAGCATTGATACAGGGGTAGGTCAGCCCCAGCATTTT.

This clonotype was seen a handful of times. This sequence joins TRBV4-1 and TRBJ2-5; 12 bases line up with TRBD2. After removal of 4 bases from V and 7 bases from J, the junction contained 4 bases not matched to a gene. The CDR3 runs 14 residues. Germline CDR1 reads MGHRA; CDR2 reads YSYEKL. For the CDR3, the DNA is TGCGCCAGCAGCCTTCAGACTAGCGGGGGGACCCAGTACTTC. Its protein is CASSLQTSGGTQYF.

This clonotype was detected only a few times. The chain combines TRBV11-2 with TRBJ2-2; D is possibly TRBD1 or TRBD2 (5 bases each). There are 15 residues in the CDR3. V was clipped by 0 bases and J by 7 bases, with 12 bases between them. Germline V CDR1 and CDR2: SGHAT, FQNNGV. This CDR3 reads CASSLDTTGGGELFF. DNA for the CDR3: TGTGCCAGCAGCTTAGATACGACTGGGGGCGGGGAGCTGTTTTTT.

This chain connects TRBV20-1 to TRBJ2-5, with TRBD2 matching 8 bases. J was trimmed by 5 bases and V by 2 bases; bases with no gene match: 7. CDR1 is DFQATT, CDR2 SNEGSKA, per germline (reference sequence). The CDR3 totals 14 residues. This CDR3 reads CSARPSGRGETQYF. The CDR3 DNA is TGCAGTGCTAGACCCAGCGGGAGAGGGGAGACCCAGTACTTC.

There are a few counts of this clonotype. The V and J genes are TRBV27 and TRBJ2-7, with 7 nucleotides matching TRBD2. The CDR3 totals 13 residues. Germline CDR1 and CDR2: MNHEY and SMNVEV (reference sequence). V lost 4 bases to trimming and J lost 5 bases; unmatched junction nucleotides: 5. The chain's CDR3 is CASSWGGEDEQYF. Here the CDR3 DNA reads TGTGCCAGCAGTTGGGGGGGAGAAGACGAGCAGTACTTC.

This clonotype was seen a few times. This chain joins TRBV12-3 or TRBV12-4 and TRBJ1-5; D call uncertain. The CDR3 spans 12 residues. Trimming shortened V by 6 bases and J by 5 bases, and 8 bases separated the two germline ends. The CDR3 nucleotides are TGTGCCAGCAGACTCAGCGATCAGCCCCAGCATTTT. Amino acids: CASRLSDQPQHF.

Ten or more counts support this clonotype. The J gene is TRBJ2-3, the V gene TRBV7-6; either TRBD1 or TRBD2 may supply D (6 bases each). CDR1 and CDR2 from the germline V gene are SGHVS and FNYEAQ. The V end was cut by 1 base, the J end by 2 bases, with 10 bases between. This CDR3 has 15 residues. This chain's CDR3 is CASSLVGGSTDTQYF. Written as DNA, the CDR3 is TGTGCCAGCAGCTTAGTAGGGGGGTCCACAGATACGCAGTATTTT.

The gene calls are TRBV7-3 and TRBJ1-1, with TRBD1 as a possible D gene (6 bases). Trimming removed 5 bases at V and 6 bases at J, with 19 bases between. This CDR3 has 15 amino acids. Germline V lookup: CDR1 SGHTA, CDR2 FQGTGA. CDR3 loop: CASSPGIWGASEAFF. The CDR3 coding sequence is TGTGCCAGCAGCCCCGGGATTTGGGGGGCTTCTGAAGCTTTCTTT.

This clonotype was counted a few times. This chain uses TRBV20-1 with TRBJ2-1; D remains unclear. Germline CDR1 is DFQATT and CDR2 is SNEGSKA (reference sequence). This CDR3 comprises 13 residues. V lost 0 bases, J lost 8 bases, and 11 bases lay in between. This CDR3 is CSARDGVGYEQFF. The CDR3 region has the DNA TGCAGTGCTAGAGATGGGGTCGGGTATGAGCAGTTCTTC.

The V call is TRBV18, the J call TRBJ2-7; unclear D gene. The CDR3 has 13 residues. Germline lookup yields CDR1 KGHSH and CDR2 LQKENI. Trimming took off 2 bases at V and 2 bases at J, with 7 bases between the two ends. CDR3 amino acids: CASSPAAAYEQYF. The DNA of the CDR3 is TGTGCCAGCTCACCAGCGGCAGCCTACGAGCAGTACTTC.

The sample holds a few counts of this clonotype. The chain combines TRBV6-2 or TRBV6-3 with TRBJ1-2; 7 bases are shared with TRBD1. CDR3 length: 18 amino acids. CDR1 MNHEY and CDR2 SVGEGT come from the germline V gene. V dropped 2 bases and J dropped 4; count of bases not matched to a gene: 16. The CDR3 sequence is CASSYVTGSTFYGYGYTF. The CDR3 nucleotides are TGTGCCAGCAGTTACGTGACAGGGTCCACCTTCTACGGCTATGGCTACACCTTC.

Remarks on this clonotype: Its ends do not fully match the called genes, so a read error is possible. The genes are TRBV20-1 and TRBJ2-1; TRBD2 is a possible D gene (5 bases). The CDR3 is 10 residues long. Germline lookup yields CDR1 DFQATT and CDR2 SNEGSKA (reference sequence). The CDR3 loop reads CSPSSNEQFF. In DNA form, the CDR3 reads TGCAGTCCTAGCTCCAATGAGCAGTTCTTC.